Only a few counts were recorded for the clone carrying this T cell receptor beta chain. No antigen is known for it. The sample comes from a study of shared clonotypes between healthy human individuals. Study-level findings and limits: The diversity represented, both genetic and in exposure history, was limited by few donors.

A split of CD4+ cells into CD45RA+ naive and CD45RA-negative memory subsets was performed. The CDR3 has 14 residues. Trimming shortened V by 5 bases and J by 3 bases, and 13 bases separated the two germline ends. The germline gives CDR1 SGHTA, CDR2 FQGNSA. Once extracted for a subset, genomic DNA was divided evenly among several immunoSEQ plates. Template for every sorted-subset replicate PCR totaled about 0.2 ug DNA, some 30,000 T cell genomes. Measured with immunoSEQ multiplex PCR; TCRdb has only the in-frame clones, and not every one. The top ten clones hold 0.39% of a sample with 2.3 million or so clones, roughly 93% of them seen once.

The sequence came from a man aged 18 to 35 in good health. Some clones in this sample may be carry-over from other donors' samples. Sequencing used naive CD4+ T cells from PBMCs. As for subset: CD45RA+ positively selected. The J gene is TRBJ1-1, the V gene TRBV7-2; D remains unclear. The CDR3 sequence: CASSPEFWDTEAFF. In DNA form, the CDR3 reads TGTGCCAGCAGCCCTGAGTTTTGGGACACTGAAGCTTTCTTT.